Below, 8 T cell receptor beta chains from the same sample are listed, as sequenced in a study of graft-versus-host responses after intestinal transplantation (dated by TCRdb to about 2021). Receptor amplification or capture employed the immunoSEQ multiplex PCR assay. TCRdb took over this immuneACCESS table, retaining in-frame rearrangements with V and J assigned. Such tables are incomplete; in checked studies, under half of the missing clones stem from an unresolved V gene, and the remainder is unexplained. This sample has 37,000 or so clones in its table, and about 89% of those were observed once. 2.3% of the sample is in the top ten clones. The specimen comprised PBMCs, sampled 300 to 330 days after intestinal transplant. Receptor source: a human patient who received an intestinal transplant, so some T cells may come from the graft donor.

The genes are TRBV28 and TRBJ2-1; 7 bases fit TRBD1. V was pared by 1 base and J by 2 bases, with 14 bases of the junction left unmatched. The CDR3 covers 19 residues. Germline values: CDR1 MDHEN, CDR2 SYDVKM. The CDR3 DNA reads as TGTGCCAGCAGTTTATCCCGCGCAACCTACAGGGGCCCCTACAATGAGCAGTTCTTC. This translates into CASSLSRATYRGPYNEQFF.

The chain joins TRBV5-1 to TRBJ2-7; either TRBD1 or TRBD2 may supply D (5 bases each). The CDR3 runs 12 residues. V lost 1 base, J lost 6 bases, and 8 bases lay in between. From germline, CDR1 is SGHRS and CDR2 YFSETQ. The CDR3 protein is CASSLTGTEQYF. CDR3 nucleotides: TGCGCCAGCAGCTTGACGGGGACCGAGCAGTACTTC.

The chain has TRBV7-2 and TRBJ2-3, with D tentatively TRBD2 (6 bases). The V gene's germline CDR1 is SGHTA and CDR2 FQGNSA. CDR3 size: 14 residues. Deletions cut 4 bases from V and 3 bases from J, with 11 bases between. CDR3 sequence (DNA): TGTGCCAGCAGCTCGTTGGGGGGTACAGATACGCAGTATTTT. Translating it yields CASSSLGGTDTQYF.

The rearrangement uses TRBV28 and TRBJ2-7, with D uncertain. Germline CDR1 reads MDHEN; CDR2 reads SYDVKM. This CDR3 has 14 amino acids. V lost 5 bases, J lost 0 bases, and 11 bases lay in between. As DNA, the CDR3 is TGTGCCAGCAGTGGGCCTGAGGACTCCTACGAGCAGTACTTC. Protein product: CASSGPEDSYEQYF.

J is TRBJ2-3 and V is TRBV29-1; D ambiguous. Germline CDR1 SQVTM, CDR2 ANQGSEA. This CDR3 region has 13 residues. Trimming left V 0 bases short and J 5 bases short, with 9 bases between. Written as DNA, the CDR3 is TGCAGCGTTGAAGACAGAGTGGGAGATACGCAGTATTTT. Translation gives CSVEDRVGDTQYF.

In DNA form, the CDR3 reads TGTGCCAGCAGTGAAGCGCAAACGGCCGCAGCCTACGAGCAGTACTTC. Translation gives CASSEAQTAAAYEQYF. The chain recombines TRBV6-1 with TRBJ2-7, with unresolved D. V was clipped by 0 bases and J by 2 bases, with 14 bases between them. The CDR3 totals 16 residues. Looked up from germline, CDR1 is MNHNS and CDR2 is SASEGT.

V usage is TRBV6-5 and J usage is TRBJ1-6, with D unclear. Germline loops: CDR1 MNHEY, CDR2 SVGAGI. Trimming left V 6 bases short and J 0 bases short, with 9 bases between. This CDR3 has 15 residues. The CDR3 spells CASRAWRSYNSPLHF. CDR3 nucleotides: TGTGCCAGCAGGGCCTGGCGCTCCTATAATTCACCCCTCCACTTT.

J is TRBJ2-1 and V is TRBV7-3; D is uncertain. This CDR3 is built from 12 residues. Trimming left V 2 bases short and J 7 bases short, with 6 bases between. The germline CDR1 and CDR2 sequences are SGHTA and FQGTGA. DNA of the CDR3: TGTGCCAGCAGCTTACGGCCGAATGAGCAGTTCTTC. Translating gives CASSLRPNEQFF.